This TCR beta chain was found in a study of shared clonotypes between healthy human individuals. Across the whole study: Per-donor plates numbered three CD4 naive, three CD4 memory, two CD8 naive and one CD8 memory. Study-level results: Larger estimated richness was generally seen in naive subsets than in memory subsets. A limitation of the genetic and exposure-history diversity represented arose from few donors.

Original processing methods: Because ImmunoSEQ provided only junction sequences with no quality scores, the filtering differed. The repertoire was sequenced with immunoSEQ multiplex PCR; TCRdb's copy has only in-frame clones and lacks some. V and J calls and clone size come straight from that table; D and trimming were deduced from the DNA. This table holds about 2.4 million clones, roughly 93% found once. Germline V gene data show CDR1 as MNHEY and CDR2 as SMNVEV (reference sequence). The CDR3 totals 18 residues. V lost 8 bases and J 2 bases, leaving 25 bases between the germline ends. Comments on this clone: Its antigen is undetermined.

J is TRBJ2-1 and V is TRBV27; the D is unclear. This TCR came from a man between 18 and 35 years old in good health. Some clones in this sample may be carry-over from other donors' samples. The sequencing sample was made of naive CD4+ T cells from PBMCs. As for subset: CD45RA+ positively selected. CDR3 in amino acids: CASRSPPGRPWPYNEQFF. CDR3 sequence (DNA): TGTGCCAGCCGATCTCCACCCGGCAGGCCTTGGCCCTACAATGAGCAGTTCTTC.